Listed below are T cell receptor beta chains from one sample, sequenced in a study of CD8+CD57+ T cells in acquired aplastic anemia. TCRdb re-analysed the reads in MiXCR, keeping a single row per CDR3 protein. The sample gives about 180,000 distinct CDR3 sequences, 45% to 60% of which show up once; over 10% is in the top ten. The sequencing sample was made of sorted CD4+, CD8+, or CD8+CD57+ T cells (not recorded which) from PBMCs. All receptors derive from a human donor with aplastic anemia. Each CDR3 is given with its conserved first and last residue. The D gene is left open where the match is weak. Part of the rows lack a size; the others show once, few, many or a class for expanded clones.

TRBV20-1,.,.,TRBJ2-3,TGCAGTGCAACCCCCTCCACAGATACGCAGTATTTT,CSATPSTDTQYF
TRBV5-6,many,.,TRBJ2-1,TGTGCCAGCAGCTTTTTGGGTGAGCAGTTCTTC,CASSFLGEQFF
TRBV2,.,TRBD1,TRBJ1-4,TGTGCCAGCATCAGACAGGGGGCGCCTGAAAAACTGTTTTTT,CASIRQGAPEKLFF
TRBV29-1,.,.,TRBJ1-2,TGCAGCGTTGTCCGACAGGACGTCTATGGCTACACCTTC,CSVVRQDVYGYTF
TRBV14,many,TRBD1,TRBJ1-1,TGTGCCAGCAGCCCGACAGGGGGCCGGGGTGAAGCTTTCTTT,CASSPTGGRGEAFF
TRBV10-2,.,.,TRBJ1-5,TGCGCCAGCAGTCCGGGAAGGAGCAATCAGCCCCAGCATTTT,CASSPGRSNQPQHF
TRBV9,.,.,TRBJ2-7,TGTGCCAGCAGCGTAGATCCCTACGAGCAGTACTTC,CASSVDPYEQYF
TRBV30,few,.,TRBJ2-7,TGTGCCTGGAGTGCCCGGGGGTTGTCCTACGAGCAGTACTTC,CAWSARGLSYEQYF
TRBV19,many,.,TRBJ2-7,TGTGCCAGTAGTATAGATAGGACAGCTAATTCCTACGAGCAGTACTTC,CASSIDRTANSYEQYF
TRBV20-1,few,TRBD2,TRBJ2-5,TGCAGTGCTACGAGCGGGGTAGACGTTCAAGAGACCCAGTACTTC,CSATSGVDVQETQYF
TRBV19,many,.,TRBJ2-7,TGTGCCAGTAGCATGGGGGGCTACGAGCAGTACTTC,CASSMGGYEQYF
TRBV12-3/TRBV12-4,.,.,TRBJ1-6,TGTGCCAGCAGCCTAGATGGAGGGCCCGTCGCTCCCCTCCACTTT,CASSLDGGPVAPLHF
TRBV25-1,few,.,TRBJ1-1,TGTGCCAGCAGTTTAGCCGCCGGGCAGGGGTCTGAAGCTTTCTTT,CASSLAAGQGSEAFF
TRBV20-1,.,.,TRBJ1-5,TGCAGTGCTAGCTCGCCAAGCTACAATGAGCAGCCCCAGCATTTT,CSASSPSYNEQPQHF
TRBV6-1,many,.,TRBJ1-5,TGTGCCAGCAGCCCCGGGGATGGTACCAATCAGCCCCAGCATTTT,CASSPGDGTNQPQHF
TRBV4-2,.,.,TRBJ1-1,TGTGCCAGCAGCCCGCGGACCTCCCCCACCACGAGGACCGTGAACACTGAAGCTTTCTTT,CASSPRTSPTTRTVNTEAFF
TRBV28,.,.,TRBJ1-1,TGTGCCAGCAGTTTATCAAGTGAAGCTTTCTTT,CASSLSSEAFF
TRBV6-1,many,.,TRBJ2-2,TGTGCCAGCACCCTCGGGACCGCAAGCACCGGGGAGCTGTTTTTT,CASTLGTASTGELFF
TRBV12-3/TRBV12-4,many,TRBD2,TRBJ2-7,TGTGCCAGCGGACTAGCGGGGGCCTACGAGCAGTACTTC,CASGLAGAYEQYF
TRBV2,medium-sized,.,TRBJ1-2,TGTGCCAGCAGTGAGTTGGGGACCTATGGCTACACCTTC,CASSELGTYGYTF
TRBV24-1,.,.,TRBJ2-5,TGTGCCACCAGTGGGGCAGGGGGGGAGGCCCAGTACTTC,CATSGAGGEAQYF
TRBV7-2,many,.,TRBJ2-5,TGTGCCAGCAGCTTTTATGGGGCCCAAGAGACCCAGTACTTC,CASSFYGAQETQYF
TRBV20-1,.,.,TRBJ2-5,TGCAGTGCTAGGTTAGAGACCCAGTACTTC,CSARLETQYF
TRBV5-1,many,.,TRBJ2-2,TGCGCCAGCAGCTTAGCGACTACGAACACCGGGGAGCTGTTTTTT,CASSLATTNTGELFF
TRBV19,many,TRBD2,TRBJ2-1,TGTGCCTCTTATCCCAGTGGACTAGATCTTTACAATGAGCAGTTCTTC,CASYPSGLDLYNEQFF
TRBV4-1,few,TRBD1,TRBJ1-6,TGCGCCAGCAGCCAGTCAACAGGGGGCGAGTCCTATAATTCACTCCTCCACTTT,CASSQSTGGESYNSLLHF
TRBV9,many,TRBD2,TRBJ2-7,TGTGCCAGCAGCCCAAGAAGCGGGGGGGCAGACGAGCAGTACTTC,CASSPRSGGADEQYF
TRBV11-2,.,.,TRBJ2-7,TGTGCCAGCAGCTTTTCGCAGGGTGGCTACGAGCAGTACTTC,CASSFSQGGYEQYF
TRBV7-8,many,.,TRBJ2-7,TGTGCCAGCAGCTTTAGCTTCTACGAGCAGTACTTC,CASSFSFYEQYF
TRBV9,few,TRBD2,TRBJ2-3,TGTGCCAGCAGCTCCCGAGCGGGAGACACAGATACGCAGTATTTT,CASSSRAGDTDTQYF
TRBV29-1,.,.,TRBJ1-2,TGCAGCGTTGAAGAAACCGACAAGAGAGAGGGCTACACCTTC,CSVEETDKREGYTF
TRBV29-1,once,.,TRBJ2-7,TGCAGCACCTTAGGGACGGAGATTTACGAGCAGTACTTC,CSTLGTEIYEQYF
TRBV7-6,many,.,TRBJ1-1,TGTGCCAGCAGCTTAGGGACCCACACTGAAGCTTTCTTT,CASSLGTHTEAFF
TRBV19,.,.,TRBJ2-7,TGTGCCAGTAGTCCCTTCGAGTCCTACGAGCAGTACTTC,CASSPFESYEQYF
TRBV12-3/TRBV12-4,.,TRBD2,TRBJ2-7,TGTGCCAGCAGTTTAGAGGGGCCGGGAGGGTACGAGCAGTACTTC,CASSLEGPGGYEQYF
TRBV11-2,many,.,TRBJ2-2,TGTGCCAGCAGCGATCGGGGACCGCCGAACACCGGGGAGCTGTTTTTT,CASSDRGPPNTGELFF
TRBV6-4,.,.,TRBJ2-2,TGTGCCAGCAGTGACGTAGGGGTCACCGGGGAGCTGTTTTTT,CASSDVGVTGELFF
TRBV30,few,.,TRBJ1-5,TGTGCCTGGAGTGGGGGGGTCTCTCAGCCCCAGCATTTT,CAWSGGVSQPQHF
TRBV2,.,TRBD1,TRBJ2-7,TGTGCCAGCAGTGCCTCCGGACAGGGTGGGAACGAGCAGTACTTC,CASSASGQGGNEQYF
TRBV20-1,.,TRBD2,TRBJ2-7,TGCAGTGCTAGACTAGCGGATGCGTTGAGCGGCGAGCAGTACTTC,CSARLADALSGEQYF
TRBV20-1,.,.,TRBJ2-3,TGCAGTGCTCTCGCCCCGGGCACAGATACGCAGTATTTT,CSALAPGTDTQYF
TRBV3-1,.,.,TRBJ1-1,TGTGCCAGCAGCCTACGAGGGATTGAAGCTTTCTTT,CASSLRGIEAFF
TRBV4-3,.,.,TRBJ2-1,TGCGCCAGCAGGCACTGGGGGAGCTCCTACAATGAGCAGTTCTTC,CASRHWGSSYNEQFF
TRBV2,.,.,TRBJ1-4,TGTGCCAGCAGTTACTCGGACGAAAAACTGTTTTTT,CASSYSDEKLFF
TRBV11-2,many,TRBD1,TRBJ1-6,TGTGCCAGCAGCTTAGAGAACAGGGGTAATTCACCCCTCCACTTT,CASSLENRGNSPLHF
TRBV24-1,.,TRBD2,TRBJ2-3,TGTGCCACCAGTGATGCCAGCGGGACGGAAGATACGCAGTATTTT,CATSDASGTEDTQYF
TRBV12-3/TRBV12-4,once,.,TRBJ1-1,TGTGCCAGCAGTTTTTCCCAGAACACTGAAGCTTTCTTT,CASSFSQNTEAFF
TRBV14,many,TRBD1,TRBJ1-2,TGTGCCAGCAGCCAGTCGACAGGGGGCCTATGGTATGGCTACACCTTC,CASSQSTGGLWYGYTF
TRBV9,.,TRBD1,TRBJ1-6,TGTGCCAGCAGCGTAGGGACAGGGTTCACTTCACCCCTCCACTTT,CASSVGTGFTSPLHF
TRBV19,once,TRBD2,TRBJ2-7,TGTGCCAGTAGTCTAGCGGGAGTTAACCACGAGCAGTACTTC,CASSLAGVNHEQYF
TRBV12-5,few,TRBD1,TRBJ1-5,TGTGCTAGTGGTTCTTACAGGGGATCCGTTGGCAATCAGCCCCAGCATTTT,CASGSYRGSVGNQPQHF
TRBV18,.,.,TRBJ2-7,TGTGCCAGCTCACCACCGGGGGGAACCTTAACCTACGAGCAGTACTTC,CASSPPGGTLTYEQYF
TRBV5-6,.,.,TRBJ2-2,TGCGCCAGCAGCCAAGTAACTTTCACCGGGGAGCTGTTTTTT,CASSQVTFTGELFF